What follows are 20 T cell receptor beta chains derived from one specimen sequenced in a study of blood T cell repertoires in COVID-19. The table came from immunoSEQ multiplex PCR; TCRdb's copy has only in-frame clones and leaves some out. Of around 200,000 clones listed, more than 75% are singletons. What was sequenced was peripheral blood. The receptors here all came from a man aged 65 to 79 with acute or convalescent COVID-19.

The DNA for the CDR3 is TGCGCCAGCAGCCAAGCCCCCTGGCGGGGTGGGGAGACCCAGTACTTC. The encoded protein is CASSQAPWRGGETQYF. The J gene is TRBJ2-5, the V gene TRBV4-3; D is perhaps TRBD2 (6 bases). CDR3 size: 16 residues. Trimming removed 1 base from V and 5 bases from J, with 17 bases in between. Germline V gene sequence: CDR1 LGHNA, CDR2 YSLEER.

The gene calls are TRBV15 and TRBJ2-4; 7 nucleotides align to TRBD2. The V segment lost 1 base and the J segment 6 bases; nucleotides outside the gene matches: 6. Germline-derived CDR1 and CDR2 are LNHNV and YYDKDF (reference sequence). CDR3 length: 15 residues. The CDR3 region has the DNA TGTGCCACCAGCAGAGGGGAGGGGATTGGAAACATTCAGTACTTC. Translated, it gives CATSRGEGIGNIQYF.

The chain has TRBV28 and TRBJ2-7, with 14 bases lining up with TRBD2. Losses at the gene ends were 5 bases for V and 5 bases for J; bases not matched to a gene: 5. The CDR3 contains 15 residues. Germline V CDR1 and CDR2: MDHEN, SYDVKM. The CDR3 DNA follows: TGTGCCAGCAGTGGAGGGGGACTAGCGGGAGACGAGCAGTACTTC. Residues: CASSGGGLAGDEQYF.

The V call is TRBV9, the J call TRBJ1-6; TRBD1 might be the D (5 bases). This CDR3 region has 18 residues. The germline V gene has CDR1 SGDLS and CDR2 YYNGEE. The V gene lost 0 bases and the J gene lost 0 bases, with 13 bases spanning the gap. The DNA of the CDR3 is TGTGCCAGCAGCGTAGAGGCAGGGCAAAGCTCCTATAATTCACCCCTCCACTTT. This gives the protein CASSVEAGQSSYNSPLHF.

This clone was observed a single time. The chain has TRBV5-4 and TRBJ2-2; TRBD1 aligns across 7 bases. Per germline, CDR1 SGHNT and CDR2 YYREEE (reference sequence). V gave up 2 bases and J gave up 7 bases; unmatched junction bases: 11. This CDR3 comprises 16 residues. The chain's CDR3 is CASSLVQGVGNGELFF. The DNA for the CDR3 is TGTGCCAGCAGCTTAGTCCAGGGGGTAGGGAACGGGGAGCTGTTTTTT.

The genes are TRBV28 and TRBJ1-4; D ambiguous. The CDR3 contains 14 residues. Germline CDR1 MDHEN, CDR2 SYDVKM. V lost 6 bases and J lost 0, with 8 bases in between. The DNA of the CDR3 is TGTGCCAGCAGCCCCGGGTCAACTAATGAAAAACTGTTTTTT. This encodes CASSPGSTNEKLFF. The variable domain in full, completed from reference TRBV28 and TRBJ1-4, reads DVKVTQSSRYLVKRTGEKVFLECVQDMDHENMFWYRQDPGLGLRLIYFSYDVKMKEKGDIPEGYSVSREKKERFSLILESASTNQTSMYLCASSPGSTNEKLFFGSGTQLSVL.

V and J are TRBV10-1 and TRBJ2-7; D is perhaps TRBD2 (5 bases). V shed 5 bases and J shed 5 bases, with 13 bases lying between them. Per germline, CDR1 WNHNN and CDR2 SYGVQD (reference sequence). CDR3 size: 13 residues. The CDR3 loop reads CASSPQDGDEQYF. The CDR3 DNA reads TGCGCCAGCAGTCCCCAGGACGGGGACGAGCAGTACTTC.

The rearrangement links TRBV6-5 to TRBJ2-3, with TRBD2 matching 10 bases. This CDR3 has 15 residues. Germline CDR1 MNHEY, CDR2 SVGAGI. The J segment lost 0 bases and the V segment lost 6 bases, leaving 3 bases of the junction unmatched. CDR3 bases: TGTGCCAGCAGCCTGACTAGCGGGAGCACAGATACGCAGTATTTT. This translates into CASSLTSGSTDTQYF.

The rearrangement links TRBV5-4 to TRBJ2-1, with D tentatively TRBD1 (6 bases). This CDR3 has 13 amino acids. Germline CDR1 reads SGHNT; CDR2 reads YYREEE (reference sequence). Between the trimmed V and J ends, which lost 4 bases and 5 bases, there was a span of 10 bases. The CDR3 reads CASSVDRNNEQFF. The CDR3 nucleotides are TGTGCCAGCAGCGTGGACAGAAACAATGAGCAGTTCTTC.

This clone appeared a few times. The rearrangement links TRBV5-8 to TRBJ1-3; D is possibly TRBD1 (5 bases). The CDR3 consists of 14 residues. CDR1 is SGHTS, CDR2 YDEGEE, per germline. V was trimmed by 4 bases and J by 6 bases, leaving 14 bases between them. The CDR3 bases are TGTGCCAGCAGCCTCTTGACAGCCAAAAACACCATATATTTT. Its protein product is CASSLLTAKNTIYF.

The rearrangement uses TRBV6-5 and TRBJ2-7; 8 positions agree with TRBD1. Germline CDR1 and CDR2: MNHEY and SVGAGI. This CDR3 contains 13 residues. V lost 5 bases, J lost 2 bases, and 2 bases stayed unmatched. DNA for the CDR3: TGTGCCAGCAGTCTGGACAGGGCCTACGAGCAGTACTTC. Encoded protein: CASSLDRAYEQYF.

This CDR3 is CASSQDRFGEQFF. CDR3 coding DNA: TGTGCCAGCAGCCAAGATCGCTTCGGTGAGCAGTTCTTC. The chain joins TRBV4-2 to TRBJ2-1, with D unclear. Trimming took 0 bases from V and 9 from J, leaving 9 bases between them. CDR1 and CDR2 from the germline V gene are LGHNA and YNFKEQ. The CDR3 consists of 13 residues.

This clone showed up just once. This chain uses TRBV19 with TRBJ1-4, with 7 nucleotides matching TRBD1. The CDR3 totals 14 residues. The germline V gene encodes CDR1 LNHDA and CDR2 SQIVND (reference sequence). Trimming at V came to 3 bases and at J to 3 bases, leaving 1 base not matched to a gene. CDR3 region: CASSIGQANEKLFF. The DNA for the CDR3 is TGTGCCAGTAGTATCGGACAGGCTAATGAAAAACTGTTTTTT.

V gene TRBV6-5 combines with J gene TRBJ1-6; TRBD1 might be the D (6 bases). Trimming left V 5 bases short and J 8 bases short, with 13 bases between. The germline V gene encodes CDR1 MNHEY and CDR2 SVGAGI. CDR3 length: 14 residues. The CDR3 loop is CASSLTDSDSPLHF. The CDR3, as DNA: TGTGCCAGCAGTCTTACGGACAGCGATTCACCCCTCCACTTT.

The chain joins TRBV27 to TRBJ2-5, with 11 bases aligning to TRBD1. Germline CDR1 is MNHEY and CDR2 is SMNVEV (reference sequence). V lost 3 bases, J lost 7 bases, and 7 bases stayed unmatched. This CDR3 spans 15 amino acids. The CDR3 region is CASSFLGQGGGTQYF. The CDR3, as DNA: TGTGCCAGCAGTTTTTTGGGACAGGGGGGAGGGACCCAGTACTTC.

The chain has TRBV4-1 and TRBJ2-5; 11 bases align to TRBD1. CDR3 size: 14 residues. CDR1 and CDR2 (germline): MGHRA, YSYEKL. With 7 bases clipped from V and 5 bases from J, the junction kept 6 bases outside the gene matches. The CDR3 region has the DNA TGCGCCAGCACTTGGGACAGGGGGGAGGAGACCCAGTACTTC. It codes for CASTWDRGEETQYF.

The rearrangement uses TRBV28 and TRBJ1-1; TRBD1 agrees at 9 bases. Per the germline V gene, CDR1 is MDHEN and CDR2 is SYDVKM. The CDR3 is made up of 16 amino acids. Trimming removed 5 bases from V and 4 bases from J; junction bases left unmatched: 11. In nucleotides, the CDR3 is TGTGCCAGCAGTCTCTCGGGGGGACAGGGAAGCACTGAAGCTTTCTTT. Its protein is CASSLSGGQGSTEAFF.

This rearrangement joins TRBV5-6 to TRBJ2-2, with 7 bases identical to TRBD1. This CDR3 has 15 amino acids. V shed 4 bases and J 0 bases; nucleotides not matched to a gene: 3. Germline CDR1 SGHDT, CDR2 YYEEEE. CDR3 in amino acids: CASSITGANTGELFF. CDR3 DNA: TGTGCCAGCAGCATTACAGGGGCGAACACCGGGGAGCTGTTTTTT. Using reference TRBV5-6 and TRBJ2-2 for the parts outside the CDR3, the full variable domain is DAGVTQSPTHLIKTRGQQVTLRCSPKSGHDTVSWYQQALGQGPQFIFQYYEEEERQRGNFPDRFSGHQFPNYSSELNVNALLLGDSALYLCASSITGANTGELFFGEGSRLTVL.

The chain employs TRBV9 and TRBJ2-7; 7 nucleotides line up with TRBD2. The germline gives CDR1 SGDLS, CDR2 YYNGEE. The CDR3 has 16 residues. Losses at the gene ends were 4 bases for V and 0 bases for J; bases not matched to a gene: 10. DNA for the CDR3: TGTGCCAGCAGCCCGAGGGGTACTAGCGCCTCCTACGAGCAGTACTTC. Translation gives CASSPRGTSASYEQYF.

This clone was counted once. The J gene is TRBJ2-5, the V gene TRBV27; a weak D match, TRBD2 (6 bases). CDR1 MNHEY and CDR2 SMNVEV come from the germline V gene (reference sequence). CDR3 length equals 15 residues. Trimming stripped 5 bases from V and 4 bases from J, with 17 bases between. In DNA, the CDR3 is TGTGCCAGCAGTGTACGGGGGAGAGGTGCAGAGACCCAGTACTTC. Protein: CASSVRGRGAETQYF.